This T cell receptor (beta chain) appears in the sequencing data of a study of blood T cell repertoires in COVID-19. TCRdb's copy holds only in-frame clones and misses some; the assay was immunoSEQ multiplex PCR. This table holds roughly 98,000 clones, approximately 80% found once. The CDR3 runs to 14 residues. The germline gives CDR1 MDHEN, CDR2 SYDVKM. The V and J ends lost 7 bases and 4 bases respectively, with 13 bases between them. The source is a human donor in a cohort sampled during active COVID-19. Material for sequencing was peripheral blood. The chain carries TRBV28 and TRBJ2-2; possible D gene TRBD1, 5 bases. The CDR3 is CASNRHRSTGELFF. In DNA form, the CDR3 reads TGTGCCAGCAACAGACACAGGAGCACCGGGGAGCTGTTTTTT.